The T cell receptor beta chain under discussion was sequenced for a study of blood T cell repertoires in COVID-19 (dated by TCRdb to the early 2020s). Background on the whole study: Collaborator samples came from the United States, Italy and Spain and covered acute and convalescent phases of COVID-19. The prospective study material was composed of cDNA or gDNA derived from T cells, B-cell-depleted T cells, or PBMCs. Subjects who had been exposed to COVID-19, were actively infected with it, or had recovered from it provided the deeply sampled blood TCRbeta repertoires that made up the dataset. The repertoires were released in a freely available public database intended as a resource for research on the immune response to SARS-CoV-2. Samples were obtained from the ongoing ImmuneRACE study (first 160 participants) and from over a thousand subjects provided by 6 global collaborators. The sample metadata nearly always contained a de-identified subject ID, COVID-19 status, age in years and sex. Where available, HLA class I and class II types were taken from metadata supplied by the sample provider and were not determined by assay-based typing. Overall study outcomes, separate from this receptor: The amount of clinical and demographic metadata varied by source and participant and was provided uncurated.

A note on this clone: There is no known antigen for this receptor. No quality values exist for individual bases; no much larger clone is one base distant.

From a lookup of the germline V gene, CDR1 and CDR2 are MDHEN and SYDVKM. Clipping removes 7 bases from V and 10 bases from J, with 9 as the unmatched junction base count. The cysteine opens and the phenylalanine closes a CDR3 of 12 amino acids. Only the CDR3 part of the read is kept: 36 bases, read in frame from the first base. The immunoSEQ Assay, a bias-controlled multiplex PCR, was used to amplify TCRbeta CDR3 regions from genomic DNA. In the original analysis: The number of nucleated cells in each sample was estimated from the amplification of reference gene primers within the assay. To quantify the absolute abundance of each unique TCRbeta CDR3 rearrangement, sequence reads were collapsed and filtered. For each sample, productive Simpson clonality was calculated as the square root of Simpson's diversity index across productive rearrangements. Sourced from immuneACCESS, this table was stored by TCRdb with only in-frame sequences that have V and J called. A share of the clones is absent; for the studies checked, an unresolved V gene accounts for under half, and the remainder has no known explanation. Clonal size and the V and J genes are those of that table, whereas D and trimming came from the DNA. Recorded for this sample are approximately 67,000 clones; 85% to 90% of them occurred a single time. The ten largest clones represent 4% to 5.5% of the sample.

Each collaborating institution followed its own protocols to collect whole blood in K2EDTA tubes. Collaborator samples were shipped for TCRbeta analysis as frozen whole blood, isolated PBMCs, or DNA extracted from either sample type. Sequencing was performed on peripheral blood. This receptor chain uses TRBV28 and TRBJ1-2; 7 bases in between match TRBD1. This sequence originates from a man aged 45-65 years with active COVID-19. The CDR3 protein sequence reads: CASTGPGQHYTF. The DNA sequence is as follows: TGTGCCAGCACCGGACCGGGACAGCACTACACCTTC.